Presented here are 24 T cell receptor beta chains from one specimen sequenced in a study of CD8+ T cells in alopecia areata. The sequencing template was cDNA reverse transcribed from extracted RNA. This table comes from immunoSEQ multiplex PCR, and its TCRdb copy is limited to in-frame clones, with some not included. The table includes 4,000 to 5,500 clones, under 95% detected once. Documented treatment: oral pan-JAK inhibitor, 5-10 mg twice daily. Peripheral blood and lesional scalp punch biopsies were taken from alopecia areata patients. The source was skin, collected at week 4, from a patient treated with tofacitinib. These receptors originate from a human donor with alopecia areata.

Only a few counts were recorded for this clone. CDR3 region: CASGAGETQYF. The CDR3 region has the DNA TGTGCCAGTGGGGCGGGGGAGACCCAGTACTTC. V gene TRBV10-3 combines with J gene TRBJ2-5; maybe TRBD2 (6 bases). Germline V CDR1 and CDR2: ENHRY, SYGVKD. This CDR3 is built from 11 residues. V dropped 10 bases and J dropped 5 bases, with 11 bases sitting between them.

The genes are TRBV30 and TRBJ2-5, with no clear D. The CDR3 consists of 13 residues. Deletions cut 4 bases from V and 5 bases from J, with 14 bases between. CDR1 GTSNPN and CDR2 SVGIG come from the germline V gene (reference sequence). The CDR3 DNA sequence: TGTGCCTGGACCCCCCCAGGCTTCGAGACCCAGTACTTC. This translates into CAWTPPGFETQYF.

CDR3 nucleotide sequence: TGCGCCAGCAGCCAAGCCGATTTTCTCGGGGCCGACTACGAGCAGTACTTC. It encodes CASSQADFLGADYEQYF. V and J are TRBV4-1 and TRBJ2-7; D tentatively fits TRBD1 or TRBD2 (5 bases each). Germline loops: CDR1 MGHRA, CDR2 YSYEKL. V lost 1 base, J lost 3 bases, and 19 bases lay in between. The CDR3 has 17 amino acids.

The chain is built from TRBV5-1 and TRBJ1-1, with TRBD1 matching over 7 bases. Trimming removed 0 bases from V and 3 bases from J; junction bases left unmatched: 8. The CDR3 has 16 amino acids. Germline lookup yields CDR1 SGHRS and CDR2 YFSETQ. The CDR3 bases are TGCGCCAGCAGCTTGGAGGGACAGAGACTGTACACTGAAGCTTTCTTT. This codes for CASSLEGQRLYTEAFF.

The CDR3 loop reads CASSQGQGAYEQYF. The CDR3 nucleotides are TGCGCCAGCAGCCAAGGACAGGGGGCGTACGAGCAGTACTTC. The genes are TRBV4-3 and TRBJ2-7; 10 bases are a match to TRBD1. Germline loops: CDR1 LGHNA, CDR2 YSLEER. The ends lost 1 base at V and 4 bases at J; junction bases unmatched: 1. The CDR3 sequence is 14 residues long.

The chain is built from TRBV5-6 and TRBJ2-7; D possibly corresponds to TRBD2 (6 bases). Deletions cut 2 bases from V and 2 bases from J, with 11 bases between. The CDR3 loop spans 14 amino acids. CDR1 is SGHDT, CDR2 YYEEEE, per germline. The CDR3 protein is CASSFRDSTYEQYF. For the CDR3, the DNA is TGTGCCAGCAGCTTCCGGGACTCAACCTACGAGCAGTACTTC. Based on the CDR3 plus reference TRBV5-6 and TRBJ2-7, the full variable domain is DAGVTQSPTHLIKTRGQQVTLRCSPKSGHDTVSWYQQALGQGPQFIFQYYEEEERQRGNFPDRFSGHQFPNYSSELNVNALLLGDSALYLCASSFRDSTYEQYFGPGTRLTVT.

The chain employs TRBV5-6 and TRBJ2-3; TRBD1 is a possible D gene (6 bases). Germline CDR1 reads SGHDT; CDR2 reads YYEEEE. V lost 1 base, J lost 3 bases, and 6 bases lay in between. CDR3 size: 13 residues. The CDR3 here is CASSLTGTDTQYF. The DNA of the CDR3 is TGTGCCAGCAGCTTGACAGGGACAGATACGCAGTATTTT.

The CDR3, as DNA: TGTGCCAGCAGCAGAGGCGGGGGGGACCAAGAGACCCAGTACTTC. It is translated as CASSRGGGDQETQYF. V usage is TRBV7-7 and J usage is TRBJ2-5; TRBD2 agrees at 9 bases. There are 15 residues in the CDR3. Germline V lookup: CDR1 SSHAT, CDR2 FNYEAQ (reference sequence). After removal of 5 bases from V and 0 bases from J, the junction contained 4 bases not matched to a gene. Together with reference TRBV7-7 and TRBJ2-5, the CDR3 gives the full variable domain: GAGVSQSPRYKVTKRGQDVTLRCDPISSHATLYWYQQALGQGPEFLTYFNYEAQPDKSGLPSDRFSAERPEGSISTLTIQRTEQRDSAMYRCASSRGGGDQETQYFGPGTRLLVL.

V gene TRBV7-2 combines with J gene TRBJ1-5; D not certain. The V and J ends lost 3 bases and 10 bases respectively, with 10 bases between them. CDR3 length: 12 residues. Germline CDR1 is SGHTA and CDR2 is FQGNSA. The CDR3 is CASSFPDGPQHF. Written as DNA, the CDR3 is TGTGCCAGCAGCTTCCCCGACGGACCCCAGCATTTT. The full variable domain, in which reference TRBV7-2 and TRBJ1-5 provide the parts outside the CDR3, is GAGVSQSPSNKVTEKGKDVELRCDPISGHTALYWYRQSLGQGLEFLIYFQGNSAPDKSGLPSDRFSAERTGGSVSTLTIQRTQQEDSAVYLCASSFPDGPQHFGDGTRLSIL.

The rearrangement joins TRBV7-2 to TRBJ2-2; no reliable D call. Germline V lookup: CDR1 SGHTA, CDR2 FQGNSA. The CDR3 has 13 residues. Trimming removed 1 base at V and 7 bases at J, with 7 bases between. CDR3 bases: TGTGCCAGCAGCTTAGGGGGTGGCGGGGAGCTGTTTTTT. Protein product: CASSLGGGGELFF.

The rearrangement joins TRBV5-1 to TRBJ2-7; the D is unclear. Germline-derived CDR1 and CDR2 are SGHRS and YFSETQ. V shed 0 bases and J shed 0 bases, with 13 bases lying between them. CDR3 length equals 16 residues. DNA for the CDR3: TGCGCCAGCAGCTTGGGTATTTCCGCAGACTCCTACGAGCAGTACTTC. Its translation: CASSLGISADSYEQYF.

The chain joins TRBV19 to TRBJ1-6, with D possibly TRBD1 on 5 matching bases. This CDR3 region has 16 residues. From germline, CDR1 is LNHDA and CDR2 SQIVND (reference sequence). With 6 bases removed from V and 5 bases from J, the gap between germline ends came to 17 bases. CDR3 in DNA: TGTGCCAGTAGATTTTCCCGGGACGGCAATAATTCACCCCTCCACTTT. Its protein is CASRFSRDGNNSPLHF. Full variable domain (remainder filled in from reference TRBV19 and TRBJ1-6): DGGITQSPKYLFRKEGQNVTLSCEQNLNHDAMYWYRQDPGQGLRLIYYSQIVNDFQKGDIAEGYSVSREKKESFPLTVTSAQKNPTAFYLCASRFSRDGNNSPLHFGNGTRLTVT.

A remark on this clone: At the DNA level, this CDR3 is encoded by other sequences in the same sample as well. This chain joins TRBV7-3 and TRBJ2-7, with TRBD2 matching over 7 bases. Germline V CDR1 and CDR2: SGHTA, FQGTGA. Trimming took 0 bases from V and 7 from J; bases not matched to a gene: 3. The CDR3 runs to 13 residues. For the CDR3, the DNA is TGTGCCAGCAGCTTAACTAGCGGGCGTGAGCAGTACTTC. It encodes CASSLTSGREQYF.

The V gene is TRBV19, the J gene TRBJ2-2, with 7 bases identical to TRBD2. CDR1 and CDR2 (germline): LNHDA, SQIVND (reference sequence). Trimming cost V 5 bases and J 6 bases; bases outside gene matches: 9. The CDR3 is made up of 15 amino acids. DNA of the CDR3: TGTGCCAGTAGTCCAAGGAGCGGGGTGCCCGGGGAGCTGTTTTTT. The encoded protein is CASSPRSGVPGELFF.

V and J are TRBV7-2 and TRBJ2-7; 8 bases are a match to TRBD1. Germline V lookup: CDR1 SGHTA, CDR2 FQGNSA. Losses at the gene ends were 5 bases for V and 6 bases for J; bases not matched to a gene: 9. This CDR3 region has 14 residues. CDR3 protein: CASSPTTGVGEQYF. The DNA for the CDR3 is TGTGCCAGCAGCCCAACGACAGGGGTTGGCGAGCAGTACTTC.

The chain joins TRBV29-1 to TRBJ1-2; maybe TRBD1 (5 bases). Germline V CDR1 and CDR2: SQVTM, ANQGSEA. The CDR3 has 15 residues. Deletions cut 3 bases from V and 1 base from J, with 15 bases between. CDR3 in DNA: TGCAGCGTTGAGGGCTTACTGGGGGTTAACTATGGCTACACCTTC. Translation gives CSVEGLLGVNYGYTF.

CDR3 DNA sequence: TGTGCCAGCAGTGTTCAGGGGGCTACAGATACGCAGTATTTT. Translation: CASSVQGATDTQYF. This chain joins TRBV5-6 and TRBJ2-3; TRBD1 aligns across 8 bases. The V gene end was trimmed by 5 bases and the J gene end by 3 bases; junction bases not matched to a gene: 5. Germline CDR1 is SGHDT and CDR2 is YYEEEE. The CDR3 loop spans 14 amino acids.

The chain links TRBV7-2 to TRBJ1-5; D remains unclear. The CDR3 has 15 residues. Germline V gene lookup returns CDR1 SGHTA and CDR2 FQGNSA. V lost 2 bases and J 3 bases, leaving 11 bases between the germline ends. The CDR3 protein is CASSLQARFNQPQHF. In DNA form, the CDR3 reads TGTGCCAGCAGCTTACAGGCCCGATTCAATCAGCCCCAGCATTTT. The full variable domain, completed using reference TRBV7-2 and TRBJ1-5, is GAGVSQSPSNKVTEKGKDVELRCDPISGHTALYWYRQSLGQGLEFLIYFQGNSAPDKSGLPSDRFSAERTGGSVSTLTIQRTQQEDSAVYLCASSLQARFNQPQHFGDGTRLSIL.

As regards this clone: Other nucleotide sequences from this sample produce the same CDR3. This CDR3 reads CSVPDTEAFF. In nucleotides, the CDR3 is TGCAGCGTTCCCGACACTGAAGCTTTCTTT. The rearrangement links TRBV29-1 to TRBJ1-1; no clear D. This CDR3 comprises 10 residues. Trimming removed 5 bases at V and 3 bases at J, with 4 bases between. CDR1 SQVTM and CDR2 ANQGSEA come from the germline V gene.

The chain has TRBV2 and TRBJ2-4, with 9 bases matching TRBD1. This CDR3 contains 15 residues. The germline V gene has CDR1 SNHLY and CDR2 FYNNEI. Trimming cost V 5 bases and J 8 bases; bases outside gene matches: 10. The chain's CDR3 is CASSWTGTGNDIQYF. The CDR3 DNA follows: TGTGCCAGCAGTTGGACCGGGACAGGGAATGACATTCAGTACTTC.

This chain links TRBV7-8 with TRBJ1-1; D unresolved. V shed 1 base and J shed 4 bases, with 4 bases lying between them. Germline V gives CDR1 SGHVS, CDR2 FQNEAQ. The CDR3 extends over 12 amino acids. CDR3 residues: CASSLVPTEAFF. CDR3 in DNA: TGTGCCAGCAGCTTAGTGCCCACTGAAGCTTTCTTT.

This clone was picked up one time. V usage is TRBV5-1 and J usage is TRBJ2-2, with TRBD2 matching over 8 bases. The germline gives CDR1 SGHRS, CDR2 YFSETQ. Unmatched junction bases numbered 12, after V lost 4 bases and J lost 4 bases. CDR3 length: 17 residues. The CDR3 loop is CASSGAGTSRSTGELFF. The CDR3, as DNA: TGCGCCAGCAGCGGAGCGGGGACTAGTCGTAGCACCGGGGAGCTGTTTTTT.

V usage is TRBV4-3 and J usage is TRBJ2-5; 8 positions agree with TRBD1. CDR1 is LGHNA, CDR2 YSLEER, per germline. The CDR3 has 15 amino acids. V dropped 1 base and J dropped 5; count of bases not matched to a gene: 6. As DNA, the CDR3 is TGCGCCAGCAGCCAAGGCCCTAGACAGGGGGAGACCCAGTACTTC. This codes for CASSQGPRQGETQYF.

This chain joins TRBV15 and TRBJ2-7; possibly TRBD2 for D (5 bases). V lost 1 base, J lost 2 bases, and 6 bases lay in between. Germline-derived CDR1 and CDR2 are LNHNV and YYDKDF (reference sequence). CDR3 size: 13 residues. The CDR3 DNA is TGTGCCACCAGCAGAGGAGGGACCTACGAGCAGTACTTC. This translates into CATSRGGTYEQYF.